This T cell receptor (beta chain) comes out of a study of CD8 T cells in Susac syndrome. Study outcomes and limitations: Clonal expansion was not seen in any Susac syndrome CD4+ T cell repertoire.

The study sequenced TCR beta in blood CD8+ and CD4+ T cells. RNA, at roughly 0.5 to 1 ug, was reverse transcribed with random hexamers. TCRdb recomputed calls from the immunoSEQ multiplex PCR reads with MiXCR, one row per CDR3 protein. This table has around 130,000 distinct CDR3 sequences, approximately 96% appearing once. As for this clonotype: As yet, its antigen is unknown.

The sequenced sample consisted of CD4+ T cells from PBMCs. This TCR was recovered from a human donor with Susac syndrome.

The CDR3 DNA reads TGCGCCAGCAGCTGGTCCGGGACTAGCGGGGGCACAGATACGCAGTATTTT. It specifies CASSWSGTSGGTDTQYF. The V and J genes are TRBV5-1 and TRBJ2-3; 13 nucleotides agree with TRBD2. CDR1 and CDR2 (germline): SGHRS, YFSETQ. The CDR3 extends over 17 amino acids. V was pared by 3 bases and J by 1 base, with 5 bases of the junction left unmatched.